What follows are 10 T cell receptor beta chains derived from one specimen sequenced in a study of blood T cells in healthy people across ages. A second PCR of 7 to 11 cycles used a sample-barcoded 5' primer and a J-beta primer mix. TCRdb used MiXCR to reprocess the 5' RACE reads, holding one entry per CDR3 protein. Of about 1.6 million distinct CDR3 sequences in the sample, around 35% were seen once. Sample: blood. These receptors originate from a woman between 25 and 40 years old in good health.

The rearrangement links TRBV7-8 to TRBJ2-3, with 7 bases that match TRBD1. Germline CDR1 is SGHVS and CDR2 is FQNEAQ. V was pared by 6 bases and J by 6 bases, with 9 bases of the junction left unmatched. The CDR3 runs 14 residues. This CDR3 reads CASSTSSRGDTQYF. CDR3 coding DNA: TGTGCCAGCAGTACGAGCAGCAGGGGGGATACGCAGTATTTT.

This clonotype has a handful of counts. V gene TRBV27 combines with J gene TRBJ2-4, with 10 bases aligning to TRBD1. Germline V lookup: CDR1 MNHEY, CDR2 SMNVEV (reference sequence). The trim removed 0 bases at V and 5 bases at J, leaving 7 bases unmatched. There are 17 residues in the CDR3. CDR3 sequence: CASSLSVGQGPQNIQYF. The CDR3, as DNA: TGTGCCAGCAGTTTATCGGTGGGACAGGGGCCCCAAAACATTCAGTACTTC.

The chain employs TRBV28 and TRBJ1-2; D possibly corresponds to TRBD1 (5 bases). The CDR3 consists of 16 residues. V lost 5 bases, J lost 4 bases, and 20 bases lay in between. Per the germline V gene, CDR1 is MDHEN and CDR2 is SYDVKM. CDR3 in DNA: TGTGCCAGCAGTCGCACGTTGGGCGACAGTGGCTATGGCTACACCTTC. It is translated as CASSRTLGDSGYGYTF.

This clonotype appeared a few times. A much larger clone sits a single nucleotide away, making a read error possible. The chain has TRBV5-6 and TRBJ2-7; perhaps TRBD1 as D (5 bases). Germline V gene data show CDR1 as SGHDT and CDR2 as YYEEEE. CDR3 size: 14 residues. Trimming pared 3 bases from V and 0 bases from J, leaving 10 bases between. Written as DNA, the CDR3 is TGTGCCAGCAGCTCCGGACATAGCTCCTACGAGCAGTACTTC. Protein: CASSSGHSSYEQYF.

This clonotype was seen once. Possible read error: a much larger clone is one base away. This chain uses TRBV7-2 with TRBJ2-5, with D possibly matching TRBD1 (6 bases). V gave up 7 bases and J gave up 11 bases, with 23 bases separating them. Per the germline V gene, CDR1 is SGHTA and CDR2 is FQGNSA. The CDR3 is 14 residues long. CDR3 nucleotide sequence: TGTGCCAGCACCCAGGGGTCTGGCTTGGGAGAGCAGTACTTC. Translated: CASTQGSGLGEQYF.

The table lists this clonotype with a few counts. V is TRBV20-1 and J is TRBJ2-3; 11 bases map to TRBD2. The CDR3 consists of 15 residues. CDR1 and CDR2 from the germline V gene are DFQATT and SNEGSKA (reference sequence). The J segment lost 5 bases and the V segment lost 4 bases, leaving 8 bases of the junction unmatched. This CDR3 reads CSAKYSGRAKDTQYF. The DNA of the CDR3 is TGCAGTGCTAAGTATAGCGGGAGGGCCAAAGATACGCAGTATTTT.

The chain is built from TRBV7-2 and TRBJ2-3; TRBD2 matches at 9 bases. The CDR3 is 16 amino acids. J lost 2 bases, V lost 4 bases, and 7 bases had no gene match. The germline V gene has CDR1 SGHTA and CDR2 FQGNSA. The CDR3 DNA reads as TGTGCCAGCAGCTCCCGTGGACTAGCGCCCACAGATACGCAGTATTTT. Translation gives CASSSRGLAPTDTQYF.

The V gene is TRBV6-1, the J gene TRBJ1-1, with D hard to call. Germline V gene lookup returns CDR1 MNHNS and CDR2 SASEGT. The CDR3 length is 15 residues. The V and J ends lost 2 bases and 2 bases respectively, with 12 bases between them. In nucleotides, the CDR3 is TGTGCCAGCAGTGAACCGGGTCTCGCTAACACTGAAGCTTTCTTT. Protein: CASSEPGLANTEAFF.

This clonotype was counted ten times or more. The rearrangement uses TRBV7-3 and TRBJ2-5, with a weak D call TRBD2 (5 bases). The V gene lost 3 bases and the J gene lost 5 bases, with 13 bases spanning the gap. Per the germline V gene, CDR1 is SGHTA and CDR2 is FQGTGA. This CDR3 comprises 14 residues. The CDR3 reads CASSFGLTGETQYF. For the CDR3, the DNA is TGTGCCAGCAGCTTCGGACTTACGGGGGAGACCCAGTACTTC.

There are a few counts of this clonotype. CDR3 in amino acids: CASSWSGQISTDTQYF. The CDR3 DNA is TGTGCCAGCAGTTGGTCGGGACAGATATCGACAGATACGCAGTATTTT. This sequence joins TRBV27 and TRBJ2-3; 7 nucleotides match TRBD1. Germline CDR1 reads MNHEY; CDR2 reads SMNVEV (reference sequence). With 4 bases clipped from V and 3 bases from J, the junction kept 10 bases outside the gene matches. The CDR3 extends over 16 amino acids.